These T cell receptor beta chains were read from a single sample in a study of cytomegalovirus exposure and HLA in healthy donors. Method: immunoSEQ multiplex PCR; TCRdb's copy keeps in-frame clones and lacks some. The sample holds 160,000 or so clones, approximately 78% seen once. The sequencing sample was made of PBMCs. The receptors come from a male donor in good health and CMV-seronegative. Each CDR3 is given with its conserved first and last residue. The order of the fields is V gene, clone size, D gene, J gene, CDR3 DNA, CDR3 protein. A D gene is named only where the DNA matches it firmly. Clone size is stated in some rows and not others, as once, few, many or a class when expanded.

TRBV11-2,.,.,TRBJ2-7,TGTGCCAGCAGCTTAGGAGTTTACGAGCAGTACTTC,CASSLGVYEQYF
TRBV7-2,few,TRBD1,TRBJ1-2,TGTGCCAGCAGCTCCGGACAGGGGTATGGCTACACCTTC,CASSSGQGYGYTF
TRBV28,few,.,TRBJ1-1,TGTGCCAGCAGCCCCAATCGCCTGACAGGGAACACTGAAGCTTTCTTT,CASSPNRLTGNTEAFF
TRBV11-1,.,.,TRBJ2-5,TGTGCCAGCAGCCGGAGCGGACAAGAGACCCAGTACTTC,CASSRSGQETQYF
TRBV5-4,.,TRBD2,TRBJ2-1,TGTGCCAGCAGCCGGAGCGGGAACACCTACAATGAGCAGTTCTTC,CASSRSGNTYNEQFF
TRBV18,.,.,TRBJ2-5,TGTGCCAGCTCACCAGGGGGGATCCACGAGACCCAGTACTTC,CASSPGGIHETQYF
TRBV25-1,.,.,TRBJ2-7,TGTGCCAGCAGTGAGGGTTCCGGGGGACCCTACGAGCAGTACTTC,CASSEGSGGPYEQYF
TRBV19,few,TRBD1,TRBJ1-3,TGTGCCAGTCTTCCGAGGACAGGTTCTATGAACTCTGGAAACACCATATATTTT,CASLPRTGSMNSGNTIYF
TRBV9,.,TRBD2,TRBJ2-2,TGTGCCAGCAGCGCCAACGGGGGGGGCACCGGGGAGCTGTTTTTT,CASSANGGGTGELFF
TRBV10-3,.,.,TRBJ2-1,TGTGCCACAAGCCCGGAGGCGGGACCGGGAGATGAGCAGTTCTTC,CATSPEAGPGDEQFF
TRBV7-9,.,TRBD1,TRBJ1-2,TGTGCCAGCAGCGCAGGGGGCGTCGGCTATGGCTACACCTTC,CASSAGGVGYGYTF
TRBV29-1,.,.,TRBJ2-2,TGCAGCGTTGTCTCGGTCCACCCCGGGGAGCTGTTTTTT,CSVVSVHPGELFF
TRBV19,.,.,TRBJ1-1,TGTGCCAGTAGTGTACAGGGAGAAAACACTGAAGCTTTCTTT,CASSVQGENTEAFF
TRBV28,.,.,TRBJ1-4,TGTGCCAGCAGTTTATCCGACACGCGGGGAGAAAAACTGTTTTTT,CASSLSDTRGEKLFF
TRBV7-9,.,.,TRBJ2-7,TGTGCCAGCAGCTCCCGGGGTGACCGAACCCTCTCCTACGAGCAGTACTTC,CASSSRGDRTLSYEQYF
TRBV5-6,.,TRBD1,TRBJ2-7,TGTGCCAGCAGCCATCTCCGACAGGGTGGGTACGAGCAGTACTTC,CASSHLRQGGYEQYF
TRBV27,.,TRBD1,TRBJ1-1,TGTGCCAGCAGTCGGGGACAGGGCGCGAACCGGCTAGCAGCTTTCTTT,CASSRGQGANRLAAFF
TRBV28,.,.,TRBJ2-5,TGTGCCAGCAATACTCAGGGTTTCGAGACCCAGTACTTC,CASNTQGFETQYF
TRBV5-6,.,.,TRBJ1-1,TGTGCCAGCAGCCTCCGGGGAACCTGGGGCACTGAAGCTTTCTTT,CASSLRGTWGTEAFF
TRBV19,.,.,TRBJ2-2,TGTGCCAGTAGGGCCCGGAGGACCGGGGAGCTGTTTTTT,CASRARRTGELFF
TRBV5-1,.,.,TRBJ2-1,TGCGCCAGCAGCTTGGGTGGGAGCAATGAGCAGTTCTTC,CASSLGGSNEQFF
TRBV7-9,.,.,TRBJ1-4,TGTGCCAGCAGCCTGGATGCCAGGAACAATGAAAAACTGTTTTTT,CASSLDARNNEKLFF
TRBV27,.,TRBD2,TRBJ2-1,TGTGCCAGCCGACTAGCGGGGAGACTCTACAATGAGCAGTTCTTC,CASRLAGRLYNEQFF
TRBV29-1,.,.,TRBJ1-2,TGCAGCGTTGAGGACGCGGGCTCACCTGTTCCTAACTATGGCTACACCTTC,CSVEDAGSPVPNYGYTF